The 5 T cell receptor beta chains given below trace back to one sample, sequenced in a study of blood T cell repertoires in COVID-19. Using immunoSEQ multiplex PCR, the repertoire was profiled, and TCRdb retains in-frame clones only, with some absent. Among hundreds of thousands of clones listed, about 93% were seen once. The sample comprised peripheral blood. These receptor sequences come from a man in his 60s with COVID-19, enrolled during active disease.

In DNA, the CDR3 is TGTGCCAGCAATGAGGGGAGGGCCTACAATGAGCAGTTCTTC. It codes for CASNEGRAYNEQFF. This chain uses TRBV28 with TRBJ2-1; 7 bases are shared with TRBD2. Per germline, CDR1 MDHEN and CDR2 SYDVKM. V lost 7 bases, J lost 2 bases, and 5 bases stayed unmatched. The CDR3 spans 14 residues.

The chain has TRBV2 and TRBJ2-2; a weak D match, TRBD2 (7 bases). CDR1 is SNHLY, CDR2 FYNNEI, per germline. V was shortened by 7 bases and J by 4 bases, with 16 bases between the two germline ends. The CDR3 has 15 amino acids. The DNA of the CDR3 is TGTGCCAGCAATCCGGGGGGCGAAGGCACCGGGGAGCTGTTTTTT. Amino acids: CASNPGGEGTGELFF.

The V call is TRBV28, the J call TRBJ1-6, with D maybe TRBD1 (5 bases). Germline V gene lookup returns CDR1 MDHEN and CDR2 SYDVKM. This CDR3 region has 13 residues. V was clipped by 11 bases and J by 7 bases, with 15 bases between them. As DNA, the CDR3 is TGTGCCTTTCAAGGGGCCTTGAATTCACCCCTCCACTTT. Translated: CAFQGALNSPLHF.

The V and J genes are TRBV5-1 and TRBJ1-5; TRBD1 matches 8 bases. The V gene's germline CDR1 is SGHRS and CDR2 YFSETQ. Losses at the gene ends were 0 bases for V and 2 bases for J; bases not matched to a gene: 1. CDR3 length: 15 residues. The CDR3 reads CASSLEGQGNQPQHF. DNA for the CDR3: TGCGCCAGCAGCTTGGAGGGACAGGGCAATCAGCCCCAGCATTTT.

This clone occurred once. The CDR3 reads CASSLRLAAAYEQYF. The CDR3 nucleotides are TGTGCCAGCAGTTTAAGACTAGCGGCTGCCTACGAGCAGTACTTC. The gene calls are TRBV27 and TRBJ2-7; 9 bases are a match to TRBD2. Germline V gene lookup returns CDR1 MNHEY and CDR2 SMNVEV (reference sequence). The CDR3 runs to 15 residues. V trimming: 2 bases; J trimming: 2 bases; junction bases outside the gene matches: 4.